The rows below give T cell receptor beta chains drawn from one sample of a study of blood T cell repertoires in COVID-19. The repertoire was sequenced with immunoSEQ multiplex PCR; TCRdb's copy has only in-frame clones and lacks some. The sample lists about 100,000 clones; more than 65% were seen once. The sample taken for sequencing was peripheral blood. These receptors were taken from a man aged 65 to 79 with active or convalescent COVID-19. Each CDR3 is given with its conserved first and last residue. The D gene is left open where the match is weak. Size values are once, few and many counts, or a class for expanded clones, and some rows have none.

clone size: few
V gene: TRBV28
D gene: NA
J gene: TRBJ1-1
CDR3 protein: CASSLYNTEAFF
CDR3 DNA: TGTGCCAGCAGTTTGTATAACACTGAAGCTTTCTTT

clone size: NA
V gene: TRBV5-5
D gene: NA
J gene: TRBJ1-1
CDR3 protein: CASSFLVQGGAFF
CDR3 DNA: TGTGCCAGCAGCTTTTTGGTACAGGGTGGAGCTTTCTTT

clone size: NA
V gene: TRBV7-2
D gene: NA
J gene: TRBJ1-5
CDR3 protein: CASSFAGKDNQPQHF
CDR3 DNA: TGTGCCAGCAGCTTTGCAGGAAAGGATAATCAGCCCCAGCATTTT

clone size: few
V gene: TRBV20-1
D gene: TRBD2
J gene: TRBJ2-7
CDR3 protein: CSTLIAGEQYF
CDR3 DNA: TGCAGTACCCTCATAGCGGGCGAGCAGTACTTC

clone size: NA
V gene: TRBV12-3/TRBV12-4
D gene: NA
J gene: TRBJ1-6
CDR3 protein: CASSYPGSPLHF
CDR3 DNA: TGTGCCAGCAGTTATCCTGGCTCACCCCTCCACTTT

clone size: NA
V gene: TRBV7-3
D gene: TRBD1
J gene: TRBJ1-2
CDR3 protein: CASSRQGQGQHYGYTF
CDR3 DNA: TGTGCCAGCAGCCGACAGGGACAGGGCCAACACTATGGCTACACCTTC

clone size: medium-sized
V gene: TRBV9
D gene: NA
J gene: TRBJ2-7
CDR3 protein: CASSVGSPSYEQYF
CDR3 DNA: TGTGCCAGCAGCGTCGGGAGCCCTTCCTACGAGCAGTACTTC

clone size: once
V gene: TRBV5-5
D gene: NA
J gene: TRBJ2-3
CDR3 protein: CASSFVSELRTDTQYF
CDR3 DNA: TGTGCCAGCAGCTTCGTTTCGGAGTTGCGCACAGATACGCAGTATTTT

clone size: once
V gene: TRBV7-2
D gene: NA
J gene: TRBJ1-5
CDR3 protein: CASSLLAGGNQPQHF
CDR3 DNA: TGTGCCAGCAGCTTACTGGCCGGGGGGAATCAGCCCCAGCATTTT

clone size: NA
V gene: TRBV7-9
D gene: TRBD1
J gene: TRBJ1-1
CDR3 protein: CASSARQGVTEAFF
CDR3 DNA: TGTGCCAGCAGCGCCCGACAGGGGGTCACTGAAGCTTTCTTT

clone size: NA
V gene: TRBV5-5
D gene: NA
J gene: TRBJ1-3
CDR3 protein: CASSLVAGLSGNTIYF
CDR3 DNA: TGTGCCAGCAGCTTGGTTGCGGGGCTCTCTGGAAACACCATATATTTT

clone size: NA
V gene: TRBV10-1
D gene: NA
J gene: TRBJ2-7
CDR3 protein: CASSDHRRIYEQYF
CDR3 DNA: TGCGCCAGCAGTGATCACAGGAGAATCTACGAGCAGTACTTC

clone size: NA
V gene: TRBV2
D gene: NA
J gene: TRBJ1-2
CDR3 protein: CASSLQGQGGGYTF
CDR3 DNA: TGTGCCAGCAGTCTACAGGGACAAGGGGGTGGCTACACCTTC

clone size: NA
V gene: TRBV27
D gene: NA
J gene: TRBJ2-7
CDR3 protein: CASSFSSTGRYEQYF
CDR3 DNA: TGTGCCAGCAGTTTTTCTTCGACAGGCAGGTACGAGCAGTACTTC

clone size: few
V gene: TRBV7-2
D gene: NA
J gene: TRBJ2-7
CDR3 protein: CASSSPPLYEQYF
CDR3 DNA: TGTGCCAGCAGCTCCCCCCCCCTCTACGAGCAGTACTTC

clone size: NA
V gene: TRBV15
D gene: TRBD1
J gene: TRBJ1-2
CDR3 protein: CATSRPGQAHGYTF
CDR3 DNA: TGTGCCACCAGCAGACCGGGACAGGCCCATGGCTACACCTTC

clone size: NA
V gene: TRBV5-1
D gene: TRBD2
J gene: TRBJ2-2
CDR3 protein: CASSPFSSGPNTGELFF
CDR3 DNA: TGCGCCAGCAGCCCCTTTTCTAGCGGTCCGAACACCGGGGAGCTGTTTTTT

clone size: NA
V gene: TRBV7-7
D gene: TRBD2
J gene: TRBJ2-3
CDR3 protein: CASSLGLAGNTDTQYF
CDR3 DNA: TGTGCTAGCAGCTTAGGACTAGCGGGTAACACAGATACGCAGTATTTT

clone size: once
V gene: TRBV29-1
D gene: TRBD1
J gene: TRBJ2-1
CDR3 protein: CSIKTGGSGSYNEQFF
CDR3 DNA: TGCAGCATTAAAACAGGGGGCTCCGGGTCCTACAATGAGCAGTTCTTC

clone size: NA
V gene: TRBV3-1/TRBV3-2
D gene: NA
J gene: TRBJ2-1
CDR3 protein: CASSRILDNEQFF
CDR3 DNA: TGTGCCAGCAGCCGTATCCTAGACAATGAGCAGTTCTTC

clone size: NA
V gene: TRBV7-3
D gene: TRBD1
J gene: TRBJ2-2
CDR3 protein: CASSLGQGTGELFF
CDR3 DNA: TGTGCCAGCAGCTTAGGACAGGGCACCGGGGAGCTGTTTTTT

clone size: NA
V gene: TRBV6-5
D gene: TRBD2
J gene: TRBJ2-3
CDR3 protein: CASSIGTSGTDTQYF
CDR3 DNA: TGTGCCAGCAGTATTGGGACTAGCGGGACAGATACGCAGTATTTT

clone size: NA
V gene: TRBV6-2/TRBV6-3
D gene: NA
J gene: TRBJ1-1
CDR3 protein: CASSRDMNTEAFF
CDR3 DNA: TGTGCCAGCAGTCGAGACATGAACACTGAAGCTTTCTTT

clone size: few
V gene: TRBV18
D gene: NA
J gene: TRBJ1-2
CDR3 protein: CASSPARANYGYTF
CDR3 DNA: TGTGCCAGCTCACCCGCGAGGGCAAACTATGGCTACACCTTC

clone size: NA
V gene: TRBV30
D gene: NA
J gene: TRBJ1-6
CDR3 protein: CALTQTGAYNSPLHF
CDR3 DNA: TGTGCCTTGACTCAGACAGGCGCGTATAATTCACCCCTCCACTTT

clone size: NA
V gene: TRBV28
D gene: NA
J gene: TRBJ2-7
CDR3 protein: CASSSLGGVKEQYF
CDR3 DNA: TGTGCCAGCAGCAGTTTGGGCGGGGTAAAAGAGCAGTACTTC

clone size: once
V gene: TRBV5-1
D gene: NA
J gene: TRBJ2-6
CDR3 protein: CASNGNSGANVLTF
CDR3 DNA: TGCGCCAGCAACGGGAACTCTGGGGCCAACGTCCTGACTTTC

clone size: NA
V gene: TRBV9
D gene: TRBD2
J gene: TRBJ2-3
CDR3 protein: CASSDLVSSGRRADTQYF
CDR3 DNA: TGTGCCAGCAGCGACCTGGTGTCTAGCGGGAGGAGGGCAGATACGCAGTATTTT

clone size: NA
V gene: TRBV7-8
D gene: NA
J gene: TRBJ1-2
CDR3 protein: CASSLARSYPEDGYTF
CDR3 DNA: TGTGCCAGCAGCTTAGCGAGGTCCTACCCGGAAGATGGCTACACCTTC

clone size: NA
V gene: TRBV19
D gene: NA
J gene: TRBJ1-5
CDR3 protein: CASRDRASPQHF
CDR3 DNA: TGTGCCAGTAGGGACAGAGCTTCGCCCCAGCATTTT

clone size: NA
V gene: TRBV19
D gene: NA
J gene: TRBJ1-1
CDR3 protein: CASSYWYNTEAFF
CDR3 DNA: TGTGCCAGTAGCTATTGGTATAACACTGAAGCTTTCTTT

clone size: few
V gene: TRBV28
D gene: NA
J gene: TRBJ1-5
CDR3 protein: CASSLTQVVAQHF
CDR3 DNA: TGTGCCAGCAGTTTAACCCAGGTTGTGGCCCAGCATTTT

clone size: NA
V gene: TRBV19
D gene: NA
J gene: TRBJ2-3
CDR3 protein: CASSIGGGTDTQYF
CDR3 DNA: TGTGCCAGTAGTATAGGGGGCGGCACAGATACGCAGTATTTT

clone size: NA
V gene: TRBV6-5
D gene: TRBD1
J gene: TRBJ2-5
CDR3 protein: CASSYGGQGFGETQYF
CDR3 DNA: TGTGCCAGCAGTTACGGCGGACAGGGGTTTGGGGAGACCCAGTACTTC

clone size: NA
V gene: TRBV28
D gene: NA
J gene: TRBJ1-1
CDR3 protein: CATSRGVGAFF
CDR3 DNA: TGTGCCACAAGCAGGGGCGTCGGTGCTTTCTTT

clone size: NA
V gene: TRBV5-1
D gene: TRBD2
J gene: TRBJ2-1
CDR3 protein: CASSLGPVLADPYNEQFF
CDR3 DNA: TGCGCCAGCAGCTTGGGACCCGTACTAGCGGATCCCTACAATGAGCAGTTCTTC

clone size: NA
V gene: TRBV28
D gene: NA
J gene: TRBJ1-6
CDR3 protein: CASSERTYPLHF
CDR3 DNA: TGTGCCAGCAGTGAACGGACTTATCCCCTCCACTTT

clone size: NA
V gene: TRBV5-5
D gene: NA
J gene: TRBJ1-1
CDR3 protein: CASTWDTPNTEAFF
CDR3 DNA: TGTGCCAGCACCTGGGACACTCCTAACACTGAAGCTTTCTTT

clone size: NA
V gene: TRBV7-9
D gene: NA
J gene: TRBJ1-1
CDR3 protein: CASSPRTLNTEAFF
CDR3 DNA: TGTGCCAGCAGCCCCCGGACATTGAACACTGAAGCTTTCTTT

clone size: NA
V gene: TRBV27
D gene: NA
J gene: TRBJ1-5
CDR3 protein: CASSLISSGGRQPQHF
CDR3 DNA: TGTGCCAGCAGTTTAATCTCTTCAGGAGGGCGACAGCCCCAGCATTTT

clone size: NA
V gene: TRBV24-1
D gene: NA
J gene: TRBJ2-2
CDR3 protein: CATSSIDWAGELFF
CDR3 DNA: TGTGCCACCAGTAGTATTGACTGGGCCGGGGAGCTGTTTTTT

clone size: NA
V gene: TRBV24-1
D gene: TRBD2
J gene: TRBJ2-1
CDR3 protein: CATSDRRTSGSPYNEQFF
CDR3 DNA: TGTGCCACCAGTGACCGGAGGACTAGCGGGAGTCCCTACAATGAGCAGTTCTTC

clone size: NA
V gene: TRBV10-3
D gene: NA
J gene: TRBJ1-1
CDR3 protein: CAIRQGGTEAFF
CDR3 DNA: TGTGCCATCAGGCAGGGAGGCACTGAAGCTTTCTTT

clone size: few
V gene: TRBV7-8
D gene: NA
J gene: TRBJ2-5
CDR3 protein: CASSPPRVDTQYF
CDR3 DNA: TGTGCCAGCAGCCCCCCCAGGGTTGATACCCAGTACTTC

clone size: many
V gene: TRBV24-1
D gene: TRBD2
J gene: TRBJ2-3
CDR3 protein: CATSALRREGTDTQYF
CDR3 DNA: TGTGCCACCAGTGCCCTGCGCAGGGAGGGTACAGATACGCAGTATTTT